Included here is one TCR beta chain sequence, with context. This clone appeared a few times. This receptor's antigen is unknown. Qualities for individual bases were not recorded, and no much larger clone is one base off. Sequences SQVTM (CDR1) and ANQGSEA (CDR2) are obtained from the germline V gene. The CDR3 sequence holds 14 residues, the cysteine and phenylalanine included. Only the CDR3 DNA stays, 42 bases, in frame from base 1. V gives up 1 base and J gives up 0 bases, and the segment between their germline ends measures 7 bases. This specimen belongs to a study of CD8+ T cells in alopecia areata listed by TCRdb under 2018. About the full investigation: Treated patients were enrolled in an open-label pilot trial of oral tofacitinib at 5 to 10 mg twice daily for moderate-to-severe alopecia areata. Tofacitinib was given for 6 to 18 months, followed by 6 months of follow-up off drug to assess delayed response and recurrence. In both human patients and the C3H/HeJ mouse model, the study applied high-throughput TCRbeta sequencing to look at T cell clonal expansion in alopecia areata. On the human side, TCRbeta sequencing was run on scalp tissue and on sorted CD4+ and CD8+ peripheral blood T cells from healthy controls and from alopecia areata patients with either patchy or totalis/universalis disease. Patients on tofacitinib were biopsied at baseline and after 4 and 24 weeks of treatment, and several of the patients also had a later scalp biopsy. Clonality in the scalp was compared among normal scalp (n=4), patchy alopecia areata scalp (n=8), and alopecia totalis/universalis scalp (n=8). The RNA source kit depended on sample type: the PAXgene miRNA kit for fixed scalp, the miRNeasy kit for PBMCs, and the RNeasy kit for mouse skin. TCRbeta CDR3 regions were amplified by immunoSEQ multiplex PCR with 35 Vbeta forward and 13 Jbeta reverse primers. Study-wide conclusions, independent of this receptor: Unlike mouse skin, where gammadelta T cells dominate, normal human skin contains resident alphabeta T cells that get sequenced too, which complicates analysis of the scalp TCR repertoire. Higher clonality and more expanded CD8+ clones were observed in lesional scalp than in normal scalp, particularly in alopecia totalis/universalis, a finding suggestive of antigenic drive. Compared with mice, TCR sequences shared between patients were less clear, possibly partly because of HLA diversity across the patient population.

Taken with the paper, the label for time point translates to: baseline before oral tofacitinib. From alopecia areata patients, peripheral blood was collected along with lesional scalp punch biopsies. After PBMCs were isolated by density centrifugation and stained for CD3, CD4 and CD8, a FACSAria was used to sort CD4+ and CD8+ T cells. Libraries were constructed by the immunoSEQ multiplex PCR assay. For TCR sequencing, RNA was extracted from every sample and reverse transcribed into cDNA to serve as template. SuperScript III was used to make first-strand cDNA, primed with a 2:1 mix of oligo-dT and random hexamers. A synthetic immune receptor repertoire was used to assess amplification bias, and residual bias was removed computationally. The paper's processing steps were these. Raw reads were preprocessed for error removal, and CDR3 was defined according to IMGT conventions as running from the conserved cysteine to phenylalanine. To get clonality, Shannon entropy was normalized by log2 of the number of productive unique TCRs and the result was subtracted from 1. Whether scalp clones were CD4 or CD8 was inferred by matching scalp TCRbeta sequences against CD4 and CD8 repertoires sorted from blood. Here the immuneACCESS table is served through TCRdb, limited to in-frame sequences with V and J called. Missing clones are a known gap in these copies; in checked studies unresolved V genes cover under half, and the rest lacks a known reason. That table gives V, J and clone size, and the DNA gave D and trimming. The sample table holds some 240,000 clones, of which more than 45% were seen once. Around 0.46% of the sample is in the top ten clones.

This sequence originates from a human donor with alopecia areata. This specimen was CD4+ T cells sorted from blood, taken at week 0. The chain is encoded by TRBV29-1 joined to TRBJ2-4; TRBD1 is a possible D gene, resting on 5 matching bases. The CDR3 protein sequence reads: CSVEGQLAKNIQYF. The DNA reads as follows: TGCAGCGTTGAAGGACAGCTAGCCAAAAACATTCAGTACTTC.